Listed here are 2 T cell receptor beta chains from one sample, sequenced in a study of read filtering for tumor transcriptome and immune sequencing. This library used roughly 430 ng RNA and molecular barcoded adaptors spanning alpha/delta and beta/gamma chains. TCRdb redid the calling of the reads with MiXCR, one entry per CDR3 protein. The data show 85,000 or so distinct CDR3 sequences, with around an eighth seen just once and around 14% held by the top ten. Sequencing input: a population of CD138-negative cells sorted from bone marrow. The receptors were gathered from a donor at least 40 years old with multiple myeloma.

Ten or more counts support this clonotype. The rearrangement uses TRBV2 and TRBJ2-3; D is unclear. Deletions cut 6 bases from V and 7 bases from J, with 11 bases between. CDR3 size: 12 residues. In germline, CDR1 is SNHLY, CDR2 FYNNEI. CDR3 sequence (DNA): TGTGCCAGCAGAGCCCTAGGTAATACGCAGTATTTT. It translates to CASRALGNTQYF.

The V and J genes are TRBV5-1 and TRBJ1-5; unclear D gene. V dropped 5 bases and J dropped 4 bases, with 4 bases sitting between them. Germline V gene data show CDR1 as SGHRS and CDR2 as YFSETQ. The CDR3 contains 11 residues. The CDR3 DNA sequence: TGCGCCAGCAGAAGGAATCAGCCCCAGCATTTT. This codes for CASRRNQPQHF.